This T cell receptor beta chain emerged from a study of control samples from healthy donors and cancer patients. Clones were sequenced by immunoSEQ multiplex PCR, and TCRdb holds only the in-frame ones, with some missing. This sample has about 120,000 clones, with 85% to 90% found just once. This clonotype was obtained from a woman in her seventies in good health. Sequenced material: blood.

The CDR3 bases are TGCGCCAGCACCCGAGCCCCGGACAGCTATGAAAAACTGTTTTTT. Translating gives CASTRAPDSYEKLFF. The J gene is TRBJ1-4, the V gene TRBV5-1; weak D call: TRBD1 (6 bases). Trimming took off 6 bases at V and 6 bases at J, with 18 bases between the two ends. Germline CDR1 reads SGHRS; CDR2 reads YFSETQ. CDR3 size: 15 residues.